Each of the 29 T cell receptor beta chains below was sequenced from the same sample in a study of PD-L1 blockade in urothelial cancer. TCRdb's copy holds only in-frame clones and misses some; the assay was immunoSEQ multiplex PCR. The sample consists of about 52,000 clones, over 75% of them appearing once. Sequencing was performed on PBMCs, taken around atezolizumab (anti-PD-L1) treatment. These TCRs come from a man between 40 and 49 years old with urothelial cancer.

CDR3 nucleotides: TGCAGCGTTGAAGAATCGAGGAACACTGAAGCTTTCTTT. It translates to CSVEESRNTEAFF. The chain recombines TRBV29-1 with TRBJ1-1; D gene uncertain. Trimming pared 0 bases from V and 1 base from J, leaving 6 bases between. CDR3 size: 13 residues. CDR1 and CDR2 from the germline V gene are SQVTM and ANQGSEA. Filled out from reference TRBV29-1 and TRBJ1-1, the complete variable domain reads SAVISQKPSRDICQRGTSLTIQCQVDSQVTMMFWYRQQPGQSLTLIATANQGSEATYESGFVIDKFPISRPNLTFSTLTVSNMSPEDSSIYLCSVEESRNTEAFFGQGTRLTVV.

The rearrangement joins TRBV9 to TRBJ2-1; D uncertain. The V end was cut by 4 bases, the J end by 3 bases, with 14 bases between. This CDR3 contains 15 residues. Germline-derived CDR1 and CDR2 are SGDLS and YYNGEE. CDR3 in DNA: TGTGCCAGCAGCCCGCAAAGCGTAGGCTACAATGAGCAGTTCTTC. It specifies CASSPQSVGYNEQFF.

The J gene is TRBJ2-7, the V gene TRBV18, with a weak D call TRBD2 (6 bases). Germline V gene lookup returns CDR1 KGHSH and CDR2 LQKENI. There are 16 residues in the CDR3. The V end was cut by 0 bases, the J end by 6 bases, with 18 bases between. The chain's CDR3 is CASSPPLISGGGEQYF. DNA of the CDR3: TGTGCCAGCTCACCACCGCTAATTAGCGGAGGTGGCGAGCAGTACTTC.

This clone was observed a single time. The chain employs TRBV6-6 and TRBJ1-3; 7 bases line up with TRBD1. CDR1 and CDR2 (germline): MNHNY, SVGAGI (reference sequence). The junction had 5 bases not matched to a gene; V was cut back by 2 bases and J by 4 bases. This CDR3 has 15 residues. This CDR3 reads CASSYEGAPGNTIYF. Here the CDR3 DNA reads TGTGCCAGCAGTTACGAGGGGGCGCCGGGAAACACCATATATTTT.

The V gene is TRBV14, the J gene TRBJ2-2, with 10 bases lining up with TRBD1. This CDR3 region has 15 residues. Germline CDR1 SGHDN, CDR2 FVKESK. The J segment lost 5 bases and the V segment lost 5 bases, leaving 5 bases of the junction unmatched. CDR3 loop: CASSRQGAGTGELFF. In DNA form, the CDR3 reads TGTGCCAGCAGCAGACAGGGGGCAGGAACCGGGGAGCTGTTTTTT.

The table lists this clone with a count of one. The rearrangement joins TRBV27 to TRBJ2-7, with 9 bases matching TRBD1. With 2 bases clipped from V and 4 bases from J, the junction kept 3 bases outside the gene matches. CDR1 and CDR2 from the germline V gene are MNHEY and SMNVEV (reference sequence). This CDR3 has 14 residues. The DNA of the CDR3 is TGTGCCAGCAGTTTAACCGGACAGGGGTACGAGCAGTACTTC. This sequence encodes CASSLTGQGYEQYF.

CDR3 sequence: CASSVELYSYNEQFF. The CDR3 nucleotides are TGTGCCAGCAGCGTAGAACTCTATTCCTACAATGAGCAGTTCTTC. V and J are TRBV9 and TRBJ2-1; D uncertain. CDR3 length: 15 residues. CDR1 and CDR2 (germline): SGDLS, YYNGEE. Trimming took off 0 bases at V and 1 base at J, with 8 bases between the two ends.

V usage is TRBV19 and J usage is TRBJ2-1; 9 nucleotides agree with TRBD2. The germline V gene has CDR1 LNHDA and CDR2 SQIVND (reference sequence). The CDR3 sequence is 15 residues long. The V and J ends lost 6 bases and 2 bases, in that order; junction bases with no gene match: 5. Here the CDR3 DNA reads TGTGCCAGTAGCTATAGCGGGGGTCCCTACAATGAGCAGTTCTTC. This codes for CASSYSGGPYNEQFF.

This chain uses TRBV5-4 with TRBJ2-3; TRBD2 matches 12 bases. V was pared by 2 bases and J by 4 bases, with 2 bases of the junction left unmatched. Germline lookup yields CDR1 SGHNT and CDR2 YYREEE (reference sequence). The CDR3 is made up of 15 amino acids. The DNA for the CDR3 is TGTGCCAGCAGCTTACCTAGCGGGAGGGCAGATACGCAGTATTTT. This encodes CASSLPSGRADTQYF.

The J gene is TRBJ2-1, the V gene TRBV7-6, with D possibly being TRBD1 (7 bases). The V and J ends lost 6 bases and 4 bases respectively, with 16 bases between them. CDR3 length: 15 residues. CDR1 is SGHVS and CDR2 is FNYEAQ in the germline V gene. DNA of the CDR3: TGTGCCAGCAGGTCGCGGGACAGTTTATACAATGAGCAGTTCTTC. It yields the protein CASRSRDSLYNEQFF.

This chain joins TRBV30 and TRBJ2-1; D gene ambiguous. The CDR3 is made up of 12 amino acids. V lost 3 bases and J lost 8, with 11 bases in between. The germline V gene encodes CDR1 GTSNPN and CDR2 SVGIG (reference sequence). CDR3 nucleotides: TGTGCCTGGAGCCCCCTCAGCGATGAGCAGTTCTTC. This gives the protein CAWSPLSDEQFF.

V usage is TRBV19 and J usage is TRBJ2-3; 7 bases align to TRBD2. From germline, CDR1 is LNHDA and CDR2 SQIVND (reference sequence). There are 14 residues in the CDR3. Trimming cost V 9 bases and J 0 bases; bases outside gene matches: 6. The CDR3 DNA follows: TGTGCCAGCGGTGGGGGGGTTAGCACAGATACGCAGTATTTT. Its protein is CASGGGVSTDTQYF.

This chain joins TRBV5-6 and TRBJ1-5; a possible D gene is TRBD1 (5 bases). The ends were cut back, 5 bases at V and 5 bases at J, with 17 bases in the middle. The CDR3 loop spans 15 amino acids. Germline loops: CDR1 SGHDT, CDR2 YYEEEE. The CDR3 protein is CASSIRGWGDQPQHF. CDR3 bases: TGTGCCAGCAGTATTCGGGGGTGGGGGGATCAGCCCCAGCATTTT.

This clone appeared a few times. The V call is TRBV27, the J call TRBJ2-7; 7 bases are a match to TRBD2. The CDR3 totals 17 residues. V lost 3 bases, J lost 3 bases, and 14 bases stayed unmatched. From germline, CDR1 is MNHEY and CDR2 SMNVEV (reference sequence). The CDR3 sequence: CASSFRDPRGVFYEQYF. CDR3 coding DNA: TGTGCCAGCAGTTTCCGGGACCCCCGGGGGGTATTCTACGAGCAGTACTTC.

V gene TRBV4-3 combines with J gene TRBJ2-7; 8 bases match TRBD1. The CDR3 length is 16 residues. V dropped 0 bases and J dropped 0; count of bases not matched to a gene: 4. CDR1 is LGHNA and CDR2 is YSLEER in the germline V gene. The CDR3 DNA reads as TGCGCCAGCAGCCAAGAAGTAACAGGGGGCTCCTACGAGCAGTACTTC. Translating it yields CASSQEVTGGSYEQYF.

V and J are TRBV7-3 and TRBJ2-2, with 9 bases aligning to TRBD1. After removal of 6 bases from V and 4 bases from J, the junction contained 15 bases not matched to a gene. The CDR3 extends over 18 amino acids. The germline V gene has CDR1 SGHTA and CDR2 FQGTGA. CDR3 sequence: CASSTAGPGQGGTGELFF. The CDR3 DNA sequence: TGTGCCAGCAGTACTGCCGGGCCGGGACAGGGTGGCACCGGGGAGCTGTTTTTT. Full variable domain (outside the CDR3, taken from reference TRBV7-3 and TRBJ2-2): GAGVSQTPSNKVTEKGKYVELRCDPISGHTALYWYRQSLGQGPEFLIYFQGTGAADDSGLPNDRFFAVRPEGSVSTLKIQRTERGDSAVYLCASSTAGPGQGGTGELFFGEGSRLTVL.

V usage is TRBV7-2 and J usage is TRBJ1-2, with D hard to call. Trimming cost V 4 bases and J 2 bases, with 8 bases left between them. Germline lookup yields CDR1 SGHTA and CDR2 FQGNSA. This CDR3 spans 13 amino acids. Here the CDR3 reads CASSYGWNYGYTF. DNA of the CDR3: TGTGCCAGCAGCTACGGTTGGAACTATGGCTACACCTTC.

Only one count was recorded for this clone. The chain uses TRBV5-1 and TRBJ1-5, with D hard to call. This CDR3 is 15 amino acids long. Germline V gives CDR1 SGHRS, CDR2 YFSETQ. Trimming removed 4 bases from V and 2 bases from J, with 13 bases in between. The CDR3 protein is CASSPSDSGNQPQHF. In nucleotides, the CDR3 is TGCGCCAGCAGCCCCTCGGACTCAGGCAATCAGCCCCAGCATTTT.

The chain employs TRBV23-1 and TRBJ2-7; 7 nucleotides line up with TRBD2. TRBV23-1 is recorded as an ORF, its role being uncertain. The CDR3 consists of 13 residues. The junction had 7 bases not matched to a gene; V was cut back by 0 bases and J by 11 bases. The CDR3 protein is CASSQSERDAKYF. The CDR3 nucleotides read TGCGCCAGCAGTCAATCCGAGCGGGACGCGAAGTACTTC.

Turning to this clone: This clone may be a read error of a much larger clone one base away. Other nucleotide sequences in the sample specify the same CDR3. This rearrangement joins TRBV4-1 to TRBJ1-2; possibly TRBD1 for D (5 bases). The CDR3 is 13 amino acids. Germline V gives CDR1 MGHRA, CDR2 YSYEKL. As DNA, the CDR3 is TGCGCCAGCAGCCAATCGGGGGGGAATGGCTACACTTTC. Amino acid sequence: CASSQSGGNGYTF.

CDR3 DNA: TGTGCCAGCAGCCCCTCGGGGGGCGAAAGGAATGAGCAGTTCTTC. It translates to CASSPSGGERNEQFF. The chain uses TRBV7-9 and TRBJ2-1; TRBD2 might be the D (7 bases). Trimming left V 5 bases short and J 7 bases short, with 18 bases between. The CDR3 is 15 residues long. Germline V gives CDR1 SEHNR, CDR2 FQNEAQ (reference sequence).

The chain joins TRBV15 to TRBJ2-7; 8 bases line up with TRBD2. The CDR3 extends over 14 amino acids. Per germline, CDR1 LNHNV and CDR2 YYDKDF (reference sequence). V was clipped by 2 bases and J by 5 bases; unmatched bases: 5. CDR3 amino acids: CATSRSGSINEQYF. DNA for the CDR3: TGTGCCACCAGCAGAAGCGGGAGTATCAACGAGCAGTACTTC. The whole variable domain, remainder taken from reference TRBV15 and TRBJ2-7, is DAMVIQNPRYQVTQFGKPVTLSCSQTLNHNVMYWYQQKSSQAPKLLFHYYDKDFNNEADTPDNFQSRRPNTSFCFLDIRSPGLGDTAMYLCATSRSGSINEQYFGPGTRLTVT.

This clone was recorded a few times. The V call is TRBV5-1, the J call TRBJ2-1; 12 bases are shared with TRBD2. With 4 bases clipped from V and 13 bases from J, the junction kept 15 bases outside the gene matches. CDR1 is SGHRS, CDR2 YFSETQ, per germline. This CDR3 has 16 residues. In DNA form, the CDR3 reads TGCGCCAGCAGCGCCCTTCTAGCGGGAGGGACAATCGGCCAGTTCTTC. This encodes CASSALLAGGTIGQFF. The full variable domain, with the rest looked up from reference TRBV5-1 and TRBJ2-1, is KAGVTQTPRYLIKTRGQQVTLSCSPISGHRSVSWYQQTPGQGLQFLFEYFSETQRNKGNFPGRFSGRQFSNSRSEMNVSTLELGDSALYLCASSALLAGGTIGQFFGPGTRLTVL.

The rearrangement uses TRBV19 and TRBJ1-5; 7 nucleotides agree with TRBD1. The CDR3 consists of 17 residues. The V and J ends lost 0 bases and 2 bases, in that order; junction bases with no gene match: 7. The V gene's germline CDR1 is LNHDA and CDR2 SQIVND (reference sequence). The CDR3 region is CASSIEGRGGGNQPQHF. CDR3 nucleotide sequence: TGTGCCAGTAGTATAGAGGGTCGAGGGGGCGGCAATCAGCCCCAGCATTTT.

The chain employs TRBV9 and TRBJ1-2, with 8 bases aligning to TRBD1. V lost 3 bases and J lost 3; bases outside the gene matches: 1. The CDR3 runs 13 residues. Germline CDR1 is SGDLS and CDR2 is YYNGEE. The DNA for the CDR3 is TGTGCCAGCAGCGCACAGGGGGACTATGGCTACACCTTC. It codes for CASSAQGDYGYTF. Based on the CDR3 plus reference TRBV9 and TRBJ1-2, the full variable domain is DSGVTQTPKHLITATGQRVTLRCSPRSGDLSVYWYQQSLDQGLQFLIQYYNGEERAKGNILERFSAQQFPDLHSELNLSSLELGDSALYFCASSAQGDYGYTFGSGTRLTVV.

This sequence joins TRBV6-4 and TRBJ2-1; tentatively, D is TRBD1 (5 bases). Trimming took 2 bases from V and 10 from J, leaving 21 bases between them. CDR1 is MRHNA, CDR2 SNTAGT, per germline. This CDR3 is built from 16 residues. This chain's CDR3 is CASSDVVGVGQWEQFF. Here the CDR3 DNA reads TGTGCCAGCAGTGACGTGGTTGGGGTTGGACAATGGGAGCAGTTCTTC.

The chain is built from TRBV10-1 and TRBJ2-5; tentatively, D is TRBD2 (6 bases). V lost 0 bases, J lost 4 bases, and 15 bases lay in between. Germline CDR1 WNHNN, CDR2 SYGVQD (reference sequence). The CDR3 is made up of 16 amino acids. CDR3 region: CASSESSWLGGETQYF. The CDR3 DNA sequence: TGCGCCAGCAGTGAGTCGAGTTGGTTGGGGGGAGAGACCCAGTACTTC.

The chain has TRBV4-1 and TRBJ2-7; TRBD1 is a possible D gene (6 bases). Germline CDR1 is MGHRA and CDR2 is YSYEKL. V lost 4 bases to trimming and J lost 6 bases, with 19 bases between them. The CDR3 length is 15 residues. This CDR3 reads CASSPGALRRGEQYF. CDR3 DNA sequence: TGCGCCAGCAGCCCAGGGGCCCTCCGGAGAGGCGAGCAGTACTTC.

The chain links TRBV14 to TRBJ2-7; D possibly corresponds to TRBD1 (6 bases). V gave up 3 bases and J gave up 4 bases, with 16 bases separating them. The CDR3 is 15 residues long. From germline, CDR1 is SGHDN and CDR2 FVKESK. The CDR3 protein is CASSHLGAVRYEQYF. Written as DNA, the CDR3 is TGTGCCAGCAGCCATTTGGGGGCAGTGCGGTACGAGCAGTACTTC.